This entry is about one T cell receptor beta chain. Its antigen is currently unknown. This CDR3 is 14 amino acids long. The germline V and J ends were trimmed by 8 bases and 6 bases, with 17 bases remaining between them. Per the germline V gene, CDR1 is MNHEY and CDR2 is SVGAGI. The sample comes from a study of radiotherapy plus CTLA-4 blockade in lung cancer. Study details: For around 18% of patients, objective responses occurred, and around 34% had disease control.

Overall study findings and caveats: Researchers report tumor-derived TCR clones expanding in blood after radiotherapy plus ipilimumab. Early blood T cell clone changes and increased post-radiation serum interferon-beta were reportedly the strongest response predictors.

Libraries were prepared by immunoSEQ multiplex PCR; TCRdb keeps only in-frame clonotypes and omits some of them. The data show tens of thousands of clones, 79% seen once. CTLA-4 blockade with ipilimumab, together with focal radiation, was given to patients with chemo-refractory metastatic non-small-cell lung cancer. The chain uses TRBV6-5 and TRBJ2-1; D not certain. The material was peripheral blood, obtained from a patient treated with radiotherapy plus ipilimumab. The receptor's source is a human donor with non-small cell lung cancer who had a complete response to radiotherapy plus ipilimumab. The CDR3 protein is CASRVVASSNEQFF. As DNA, the CDR3 is TGTGCCAGCCGGGTGGTAGCATCATCCAATGAGCAGTTCTTC.